This T cell receptor (beta chain) appears in the sequencing data of a study of cytomegalovirus exposure and HLA in healthy donors. General study points: Overall, around 160 TCR beta chains were annotated as cytomegalovirus-associated.

Deletions cut 2 bases from V and 4 bases from J, with 9 bases between. Per germline, CDR1 MNHEY and CDR2 SVGAGI. The CDR3 has 13 amino acids. This clone was counted between two and nine times. Its specificity is unknown. Healthy individuals who donated bone marrow served as the donors. Both 60 Vbeta primers and 13 Jbeta primers went into the PCR. Method: immunoSEQ multiplex PCR; TCRdb's copy keeps in-frame clones and lacks some. The top ten clones hold around 4.9% of a sample with about 110,000 clones, around three quarters of them seen once. The chain couples TRBV6-5 to TRBJ2-7; tentatively, D is TRBD1 (6 bases). What was sequenced was PBMCs. The receptor's source is a young man in good health and CMV-seropositive. For the CDR3, the DNA is TGTGCCAGCAGTTACACAGGGATTTACGAGCAGTACTTC. As protein: CASSYTGIYEQYF.